This T cell receptor (beta chain) comes out of a study of T cells in Graves' hyperthyroidism and ophthalmopathy. Study outcomes and limitations: In simple terms, a model built on 13 V-J features told ophthalmopathy apart from stable hyperthyroidism.

This clonotype was counted at least ten times. Its antigen is as yet unknown. It was considered stable Graves' hyperthyroidism when ophthalmopathy did not progress within 18 months. Diagnoses were established using clinical symptoms, serum thyroxine and TRAb, thyroid ultrasound and orbital computed tomography. Fresh peripheral blood, 8 to 10 ml of it, supplied the PBMCs. The CDR3 regions of TCR beta were amplified from RNA transcripts. The HTBI set primed first-round TCR CDR3 RT-PCR. TCRdb ran MiXCR on the multiplex PCR reads and lists one entry per CDR3 protein. Seen here are more than 300,000 distinct CDR3 sequences, 14% observed once, and the top ten hold roughly 11%. V was shortened by 1 base and J by 13 bases, with 14 bases between the two germline ends. The CDR3 length is 13 residues.

The V and J genes are TRBV12-3 or TRBV12-4 and TRBJ1-5; the D gene is possibly TRBD1 (5 bases). The sequenced sample was blood. The receptor was derived from a woman in her sixties or seventies with Graves' hyperthyroidism. CDR3 amino acids: CASSLGGVFLQHF. DNA of the CDR3: TGTGCCAGCAGTTTAGGGGGGGTCTTTTTACAGCATTTT.